This paragraph reports one T cell receptor beta chain. The antigen remains unidentified. These data come from a study of shared clonotypes between healthy human individuals. TCRdb keeps only in-frame clones here, not all; method: immunoSEQ multiplex PCR. The sample lists some 2,500,000 clones; roughly 93% were seen once. CDR3 length: 13 residues. Germline CDR1 MNHEY, CDR2 SVGAGI. V gave up 5 bases and J gave up 7 bases, with 14 bases separating them. General study findings and limits: Larger estimated richness was generally recorded for naive subsets relative to memory subsets.

The receptor was isolated from a young man in good health. Some clones in this sample may be carry-over from other donors' samples. Sequencing was performed on naive CD4+ T cells from PBMCs. Regarding subset: CD45RA+ positively selected. V usage is TRBV6-5 and J usage is TRBJ2-5, with D perhaps being TRBD1 or TRBD2 (5 bases each). CDR3 DNA: TGTGCCAGCAGTAGGGACGCCAAAGGGACCCAGTACTTC. Its translation: CASSRDAKGTQYF.